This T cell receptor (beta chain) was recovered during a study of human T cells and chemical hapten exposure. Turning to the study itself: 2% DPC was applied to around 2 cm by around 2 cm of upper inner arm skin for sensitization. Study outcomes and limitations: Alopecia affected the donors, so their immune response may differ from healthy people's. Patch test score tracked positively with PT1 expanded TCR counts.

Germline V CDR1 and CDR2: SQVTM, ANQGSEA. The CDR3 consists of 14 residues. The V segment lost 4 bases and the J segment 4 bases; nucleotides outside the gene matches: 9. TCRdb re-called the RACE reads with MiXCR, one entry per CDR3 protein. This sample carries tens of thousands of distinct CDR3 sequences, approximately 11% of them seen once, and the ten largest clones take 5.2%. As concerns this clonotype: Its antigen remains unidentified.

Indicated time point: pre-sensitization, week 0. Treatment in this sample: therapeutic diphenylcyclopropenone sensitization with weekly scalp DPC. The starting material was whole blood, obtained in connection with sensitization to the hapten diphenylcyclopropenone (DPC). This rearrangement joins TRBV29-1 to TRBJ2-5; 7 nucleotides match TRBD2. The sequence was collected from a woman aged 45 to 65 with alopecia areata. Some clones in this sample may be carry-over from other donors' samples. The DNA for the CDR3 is TGCAGCGTTGGGAAGAGCGGGATTCGAGAGACCCAGTACTTC. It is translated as CSVGKSGIRETQYF.